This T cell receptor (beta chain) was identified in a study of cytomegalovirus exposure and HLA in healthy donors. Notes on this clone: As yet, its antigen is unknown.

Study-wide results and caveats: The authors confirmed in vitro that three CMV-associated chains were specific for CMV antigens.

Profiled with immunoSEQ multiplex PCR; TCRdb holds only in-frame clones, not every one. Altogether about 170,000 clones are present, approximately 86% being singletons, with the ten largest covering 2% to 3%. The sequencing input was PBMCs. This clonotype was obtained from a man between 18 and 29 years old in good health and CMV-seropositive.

The chain's CDR3 is CASKLAGDTGELFF. The CDR3 DNA follows: TGTGCCAGCAAACTAGCGGGAGACACCGGGGAGCTGTTTTTT. The rearrangement joins TRBV6-4 to TRBJ2-2; 11 nucleotides align to TRBD2. Per the germline V gene, CDR1 is MRHNA and CDR2 is SNTAGT. V lost 7 bases and J lost 3; bases outside the gene matches: 1. This CDR3 has 14 amino acids.